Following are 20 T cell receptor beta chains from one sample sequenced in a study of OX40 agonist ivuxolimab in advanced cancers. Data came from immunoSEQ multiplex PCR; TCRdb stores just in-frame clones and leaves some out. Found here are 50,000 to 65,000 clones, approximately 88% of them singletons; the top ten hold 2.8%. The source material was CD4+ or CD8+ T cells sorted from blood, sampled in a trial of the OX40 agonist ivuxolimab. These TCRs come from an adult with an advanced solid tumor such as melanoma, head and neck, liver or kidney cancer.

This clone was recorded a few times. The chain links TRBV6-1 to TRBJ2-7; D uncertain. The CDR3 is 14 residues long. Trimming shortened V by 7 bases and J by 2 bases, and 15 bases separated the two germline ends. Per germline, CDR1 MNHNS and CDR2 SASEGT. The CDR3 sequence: CASIEQRHPYEQYF. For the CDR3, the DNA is TGTGCCAGCATCGAACAGCGCCACCCCTACGAGCAGTACTTC.

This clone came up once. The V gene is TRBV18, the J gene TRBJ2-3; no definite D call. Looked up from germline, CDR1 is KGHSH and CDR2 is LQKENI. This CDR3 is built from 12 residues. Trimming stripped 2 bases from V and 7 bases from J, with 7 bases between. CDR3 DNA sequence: TGTGCCAGCTCACCAACCAGCCATACGCAGTATTTT. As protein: CASSPTSHTQYF.

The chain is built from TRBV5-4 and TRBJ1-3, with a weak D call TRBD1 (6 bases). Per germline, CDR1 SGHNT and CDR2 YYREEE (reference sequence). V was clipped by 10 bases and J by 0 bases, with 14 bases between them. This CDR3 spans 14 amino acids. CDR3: CACSDRRSGNTIYF. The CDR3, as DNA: TGTGCCTGCTCTGACAGGCGCTCTGGAAACACCATATATTTT.

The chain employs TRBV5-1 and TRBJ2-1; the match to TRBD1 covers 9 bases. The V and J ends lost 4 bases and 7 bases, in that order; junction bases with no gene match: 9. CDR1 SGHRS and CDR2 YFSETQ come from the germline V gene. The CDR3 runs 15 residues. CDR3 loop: CASSAAPGTGNEQFF. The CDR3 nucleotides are TGCGCCAGCAGCGCCGCCCCCGGGACAGGGAATGAGCAGTTCTTC.

The CDR3 protein is CASASAEKLFF. The DNA of the CDR3 is TGTGCCAGCGCGAGTGCAGAAAAACTGTTTTTT. The genes are TRBV6-1 and TRBJ1-4, with D unresolved. The CDR3 sequence is 11 residues long. The germline gives CDR1 MNHNS, CDR2 SASEGT. V lost 8 bases and J 8 bases, leaving 9 bases between the germline ends.

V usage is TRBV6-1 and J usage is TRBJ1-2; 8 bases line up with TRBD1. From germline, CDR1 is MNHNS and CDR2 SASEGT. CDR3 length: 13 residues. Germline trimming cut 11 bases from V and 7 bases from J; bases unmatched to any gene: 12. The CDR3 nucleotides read TGTGCCGGCTTAGGACAGGGATCGAGTGGCTACACCTTC. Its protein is CAGLGQGSSGYTF.

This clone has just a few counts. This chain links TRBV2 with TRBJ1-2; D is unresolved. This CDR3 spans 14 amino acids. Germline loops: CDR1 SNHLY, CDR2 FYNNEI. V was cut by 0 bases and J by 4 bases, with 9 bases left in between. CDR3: CASSEAVTSYGYTF. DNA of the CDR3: TGTGCCAGCAGTGAAGCGGTGACGAGCTATGGCTACACCTTC.

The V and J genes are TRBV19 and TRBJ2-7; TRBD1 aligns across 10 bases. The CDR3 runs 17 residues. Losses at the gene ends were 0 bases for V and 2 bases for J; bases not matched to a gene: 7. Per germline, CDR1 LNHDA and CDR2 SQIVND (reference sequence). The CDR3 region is CASSIDPTGGITYEQYF. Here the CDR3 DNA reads TGTGCCAGTAGTATAGATCCGACAGGGGGCATAACCTACGAGCAGTACTTC.

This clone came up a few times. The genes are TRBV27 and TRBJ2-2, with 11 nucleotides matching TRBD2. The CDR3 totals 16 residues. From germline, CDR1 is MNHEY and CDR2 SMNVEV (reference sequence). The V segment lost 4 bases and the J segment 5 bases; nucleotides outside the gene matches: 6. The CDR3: CASSSTSGRRTGELFF. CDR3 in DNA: TGTGCCAGCAGTTCTACTAGCGGGAGACGAACCGGGGAGCTGTTTTTT.

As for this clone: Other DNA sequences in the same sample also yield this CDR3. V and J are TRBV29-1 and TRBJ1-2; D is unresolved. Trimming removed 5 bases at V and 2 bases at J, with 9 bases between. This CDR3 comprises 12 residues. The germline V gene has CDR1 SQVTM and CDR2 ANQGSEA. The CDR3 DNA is TGCAGCGTTTTTTCGGAGAACTATGGCTACACCTTC. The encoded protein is CSVFSENYGYTF.

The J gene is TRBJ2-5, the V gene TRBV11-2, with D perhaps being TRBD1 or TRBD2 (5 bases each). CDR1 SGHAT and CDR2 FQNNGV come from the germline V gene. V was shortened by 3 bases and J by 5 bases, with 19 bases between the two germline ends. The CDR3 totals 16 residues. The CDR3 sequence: CASSFSLPGTGETQYF. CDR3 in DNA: TGTGCCAGCAGCTTCAGTCTTCCGGGGACCGGGGAGACCCAGTACTTC.

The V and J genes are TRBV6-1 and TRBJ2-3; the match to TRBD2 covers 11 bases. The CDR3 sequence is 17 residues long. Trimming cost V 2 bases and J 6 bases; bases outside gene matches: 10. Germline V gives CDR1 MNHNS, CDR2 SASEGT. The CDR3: CASSEYGLAGPQDTQYF. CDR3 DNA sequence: TGTGCCAGCAGTGAATATGGACTAGCGGGCCCCCAGGATACGCAGTATTTT.

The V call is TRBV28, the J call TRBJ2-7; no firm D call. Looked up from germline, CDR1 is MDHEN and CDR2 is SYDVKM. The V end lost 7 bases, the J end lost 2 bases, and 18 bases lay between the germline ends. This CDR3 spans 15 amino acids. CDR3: CASNQRGVGTYEQYF. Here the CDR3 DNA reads TGTGCCAGCAATCAACGTGGGGTCGGCACCTACGAGCAGTACTTC. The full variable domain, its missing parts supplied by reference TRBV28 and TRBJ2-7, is DVKVTQSSRYLVKRTGEKVFLECVQDMDHENMFWYRQDPGLGLRLIYFSYDVKMKEKGDIPEGYSVSREKKERFSLILESASTNQTSMYLCASNQRGVGTYEQYFGPGTRLTVT.

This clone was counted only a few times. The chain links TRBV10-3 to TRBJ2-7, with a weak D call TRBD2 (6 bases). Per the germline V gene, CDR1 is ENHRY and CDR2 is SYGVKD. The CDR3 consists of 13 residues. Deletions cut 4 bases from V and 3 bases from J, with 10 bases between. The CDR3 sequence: CAISGGLVYEQYF. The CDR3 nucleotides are TGTGCCATCAGTGGGGGACTCGTCTACGAGCAGTACTTC.

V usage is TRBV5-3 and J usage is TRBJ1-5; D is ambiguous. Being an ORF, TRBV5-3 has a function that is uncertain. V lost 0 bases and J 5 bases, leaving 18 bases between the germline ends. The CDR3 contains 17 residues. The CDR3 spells CARSLDTVGSVDQPQHF. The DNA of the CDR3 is TGTGCCAGAAGCTTGGATACGGTAGGCTCAGTAGATCAGCCCCAGCATTTT.

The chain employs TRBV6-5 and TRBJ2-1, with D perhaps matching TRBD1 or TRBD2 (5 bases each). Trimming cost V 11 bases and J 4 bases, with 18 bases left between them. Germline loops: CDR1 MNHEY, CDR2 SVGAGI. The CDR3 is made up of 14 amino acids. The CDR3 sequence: CAPKADRGYNEQFF. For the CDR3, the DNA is TGTGCCCCGAAAGCGGATAGGGGATACAATGAGCAGTTCTTC.

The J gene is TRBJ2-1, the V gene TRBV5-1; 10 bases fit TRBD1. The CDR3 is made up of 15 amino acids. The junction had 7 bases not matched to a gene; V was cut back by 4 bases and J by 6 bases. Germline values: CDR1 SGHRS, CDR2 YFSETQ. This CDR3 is CASSGGQGIPNEQFF. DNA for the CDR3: TGCGCCAGCAGCGGGGGACAGGGGATTCCCAATGAGCAGTTCTTC.

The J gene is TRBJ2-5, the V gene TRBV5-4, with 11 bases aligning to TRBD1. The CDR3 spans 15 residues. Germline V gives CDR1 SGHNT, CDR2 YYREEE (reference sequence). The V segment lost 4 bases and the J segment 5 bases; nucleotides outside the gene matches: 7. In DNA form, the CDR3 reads TGTGCCAGCAGCACTAGGACAGGGGGCGGCGAGACCCAGTACTTC. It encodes CASSTRTGGGETQYF.

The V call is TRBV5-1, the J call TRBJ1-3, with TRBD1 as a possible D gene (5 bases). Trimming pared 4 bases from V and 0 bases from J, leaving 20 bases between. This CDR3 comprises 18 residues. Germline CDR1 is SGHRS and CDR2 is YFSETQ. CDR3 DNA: TGCGCCAGCAGCGGAACCGGGACGGATAAGAGCTCTGGAAACACCATATATTTT. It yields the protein CASSGTGTDKSSGNTIYF.

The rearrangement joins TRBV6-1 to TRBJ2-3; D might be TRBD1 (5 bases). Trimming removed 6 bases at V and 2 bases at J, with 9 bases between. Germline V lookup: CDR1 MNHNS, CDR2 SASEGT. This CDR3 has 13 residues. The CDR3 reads CASRLDNTDTQYF. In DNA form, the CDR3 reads TGTGCCAGCAGATTGGACAACACAGATACGCAGTATTTT.